Listed below are T cell receptor beta chains from one sample, sequenced in a study of patients and donors after allogeneic stem cell transplantation. TCRdb re-called the RT-PCR reads with MiXCR, one entry per CDR3 protein. The sample comprises tens of thousands of distinct CDR3 sequences, roughly 50% of which are singletons, and 50% to 75% rests with the top ten. The specimen sequenced was blood, either unsorted or a sorted T cell fraction (not recorded which). These receptors all come from a human donor who was either an allogeneic HSCT recipient or a stem cell or donor lymphocyte infusion donor (not recorded which). It is not recorded whose cells these are; they may come from a transplant donor. The CDR3 runs from the conserved cysteine through the conserved F or W. A D gene is named only where the DNA matches it firmly. Only some rows state a clone size, as once, few, many or a class for expanded clones.

j_call | clone_size | v_call | d_call | cdr3_nt | cdr3_aa
TRBJ1-5 | - | TRBV19 | - | TGTGCCAGTAACCAGGGAACGTATAGCAATCAGCCCCAGCATTTT | CASNQGTYSNQPQHF
TRBJ1-2 | - | TRBV12-3/TRBV12-4 | - | TGTGCCAGCAGCTCTCAGGAGCAGGATGGCTACACCTTC | CASSSQEQDGYTF
TRBJ1-1 | - | TRBV7-9 | - | TGTGCCAGCAGCTTAGTGGCCGCTGAAAACACTGAAGCTTTCTTT | CASSLVAAENTEAFF
TRBJ1-1 | - | TRBV29-1 | - | TGCAGCGTACAGGGCTTTATCACTGAAGCTTTCTTT | CSVQGFITEAFF
TRBJ1-2 | - | TRBV7-9 | TRBD1 | TGTGCCAGCAGCTCGCAGGGGGTGAAGGCTGGCTACACCTTC | CASSSQGVKAGYTF
TRBJ2-2 | - | TRBV15 | TRBD1 | TGTGCCACCAGCAGACAGGGGGCGCGGGCCGGGGAGCTGTTTTTT | CATSRQGARAGELFF
TRBJ1-2 | - | TRBV5-8 | - | TGTGCCAGCAGCTTCAGGGCCTATGGCTACACCTTC | CASSFRAYGYTF
TRBJ2-7 | - | TRBV5-1 | TRBD1 | TGCGCCAGCAGCTGGCCGGGACAGTCGATCTACGAGCAGTACTTC | CASSWPGQSIYEQYF
TRBJ2-4 | - | TRBV3-1 | TRBD2 | TGTGCCAGCAGCCTGGGGACTAGCGGAGGCAAAAACATTCAGTACTTC | CASSLGTSGGKNIQYF
TRBJ1-1 | - | TRBV7-6 | - | TGTGCCAGCAGCTTAAAGTGGGAGAACACTGAAGCTTTCTTT | CASSLKWENTEAFF
TRBJ1-5 | once | TRBV5-1 | TRBD1 | TGCGCCAGCAGCCCGGTTCCCAGGGGGCGGATTAGCAATCAGCCCCAGCATTTT | CASSPVPRGRISNQPQHF
TRBJ1-1 | - | TRBV5-1 | TRBD1 | TGCGCCAGCAGCATAGGGGGGACAGCGAACACTGAAGCTTTCTTT | CASSIGGTANTEAFF
TRBJ2-1 | - | TRBV6-2/TRBV6-3 | TRBD2 | TGTGCCAGCAGTTTGACTAGCGGCTCCTACAATGAGCAGTTCTTC | CASSLTSGSYNEQFF
TRBJ1-5 | many | TRBV19 | - | TGTGCCAGTAGTTTTGCGGCCGGGCTTATGAGACCCCAGCATTTT | CASSFAAGLMRPQHF
TRBJ1-2 | - | TRBV4-2 | - | TGTGCCAGCAGCCAAGACACAGCCGCTAACTATGGCTACACCTTC | CASSQDTAANYGYTF
TRBJ1-4 | - | TRBV5-1 | - | TGCGCCAGCAGCTTGGCCGGGGTTCGAGAAAAACTGTTTTTT | CASSLAGVREKLFF
TRBJ1-6 | - | TRBV6-2/TRBV6-3 | - | TGTGCCAGCAGTCGGGACGACGGGATGGCCTATAATTCACCCCTCCACTTT | CASSRDDGMAYNSPLHF
TRBJ2-7 | - | TRBV18 | - | TGTGCCAGCTCACCTAGGGATGGGAGCTCCTACGAGCAGTACTTC | CASSPRDGSSYEQYF
TRBJ1-2 | - | TRBV6-2/TRBV6-3 | - | TGTGCCAGCAGATTTACCGTCAAGTCTAACTATGGCTACACCTTC | CASRFTVKSNYGYTF
TRBJ1-3 | - | TRBV6-1 | - | TGTGCCAGCAGCCGGTACTCTGGAAACACCATATATTTT | CASSRYSGNTIYF
TRBJ1-1 | - | TRBV12-3/TRBV12-4 | - | TGTGCCAGCAGTTTTCTGAACACTGAAGCTTTCTTT | CASSFLNTEAFF
TRBJ1-4 | many | TRBV5-1 | - | TGCGCCAGCAGCTTGTCTTCCGATGTAATGAGGCTGTTTTTT | CASSLSSDVMRLFF
TRBJ1-1 | - | TRBV19 | - | TGTGCCAGTAATCCAGATTGGAAGGGGCCTGGAGCTTTCTTT | CASNPDWKGPGAFF
TRBJ1-2 | - | TRBV7-9 | - | TGTGCCAGCAGCCCTCGAGAGTCGCGGGATGATAACTATGGCTACACCTTC | CASSPRESRDDNYGYTF
TRBJ1-5 | few | TRBV7-2 | - | TGTGCCAGCAGCTTCGCGGGACAAAATCAGCCCCAGCATTTT | CASSFAGQNQPQHF
TRBJ2-2 | - | TRBV28 | - | TGTGCCAGCAGTTTAGTCCTAGGAAACACCGGGGAGCTGTTTTTT | CASSLVLGNTGELFF